The T cell receptor (beta chain) under discussion was sequenced for a study of T cell responses to AZD1222 COVID-19 vaccine (dated by TCRdb to 2020 to 2023). With respect to the entire study: AZD1222 recipients whose second dose came at about 4 weeks and those whose second dose came at about 12 weeks were combined into one group, since spike-specific TCR depth and breadth did not differ between the two schedules. TCR sequencing covered 233 trial participants: approximately 200 given two doses of AZD1222 and 26 given two doses of MenACWY control vaccine. Trial participants were enrolled by age into 18-55, 56-69 and 70-plus year subgroups, with approximately 150, 30 and 60 TCR-sequenced participants respectively.

The time point label corresponds to: baseline before first vaccination. Vaccinee samples came from UK trials COV001 and COV002, including a single-blind randomized controlled phase 2/3 trial of AZD1222 (ChAdOx1 nCoV-19) in healthy adults. For TCRbeta chain sequencing, PBMC samples from trial participants were taken at day 0 and at day 28 after the second dose. Beyond this particular receptor, the publication reports: Conclusions about previously exposed vaccinees are limited, since just a handful of AZD1222 recipients were seropositive for SARS-CoV-2 at baseline. No day 14 peak-response samples were available, so repertoires were characterized only after the peak T cell response. In the small 56-69-year group, the increase in depth fell short of significance, most likely because of low power. Participants were mostly white British, with more females than males. The authors suggested clonal diversity may have been underestimated. The whole spike protein was spanned by vaccine-associated CD4 TCRs, and dominant responses were seen in regions 160-218 and 743-854. Nearly half of unique spike-specific TCRs reportedly recognized epitopes outside regions mutated in the B.1.351 and B.1.1.7 variants. A significant rise in spike-specific TCR breadth and depth was observed after two AZD1222 doses relative to day 0 and relative to MenACWY recipients.

Points on this clone: This clone's antigen is unknown. No per-base quality is available; no much larger clone lies one base away.

The CDR3 regions of human TCRbeta chains were analyzed by immunosequencing. In the paper's pipeline: TCRs in the repertoires were matched against a reference library of SARS-CoV-2-specific TCRs that had been generated with the MIRA antigen-specificity platform. Breadth was defined as the fraction of unique TCRs that were SARS-CoV-2-associated. Depth was defined as the fraction of total T cells that were SARS-CoV-2-associated. Using the MIRA data, every spike-specific TCR was mapped to the spike region that the TCR reacted to and assigned to either a CD4 or a CD8 class. Log10-transformed breadth and depth values were compared by one-way ANOVA with Sidak's multiple comparisons tests. TCRdb stores this immuneACCESS table with in-frame sequences only. Part of the clones is absent; in the studies checked, under half of the shortfall reflects unresolved V genes, and no reason is known for the rest. V, J and clone size are taken as reported in that table, and D and trimming were inferred from the DNA itself. The sample includes under 130,000 clones, with approximately 88% observed a single time. In total, the top ten clones hold 2% to 3% of the sample.

The sample here was peripheral blood, taken on day 0 of AZD1222 vaccination. The sequence came from an adult in good health.

The CDR3 corresponds to CASRLTGGNTEAFF. In nucleotides, the sequence is TGTGCCAGCAGGTTGACAGGGGGAAACACTGAAGCTTTCTTT. The rearrangement combines TRBV5-5 with TRBJ1-1, with 9 central nucleotides matching TRBD1. From a lookup of the germline V gene (reference sequence), CDR1 and CDR2 are SGHKS and YYEKEE. V is cut back by 5 bases and J by 2 bases, with 4 bases in the junction unmatched. Spanning cysteine to phenylalanine, the CDR3 consists of 14 amino acids. Only the CDR3 part of the read is kept: 42 bases, read in frame from the first base.